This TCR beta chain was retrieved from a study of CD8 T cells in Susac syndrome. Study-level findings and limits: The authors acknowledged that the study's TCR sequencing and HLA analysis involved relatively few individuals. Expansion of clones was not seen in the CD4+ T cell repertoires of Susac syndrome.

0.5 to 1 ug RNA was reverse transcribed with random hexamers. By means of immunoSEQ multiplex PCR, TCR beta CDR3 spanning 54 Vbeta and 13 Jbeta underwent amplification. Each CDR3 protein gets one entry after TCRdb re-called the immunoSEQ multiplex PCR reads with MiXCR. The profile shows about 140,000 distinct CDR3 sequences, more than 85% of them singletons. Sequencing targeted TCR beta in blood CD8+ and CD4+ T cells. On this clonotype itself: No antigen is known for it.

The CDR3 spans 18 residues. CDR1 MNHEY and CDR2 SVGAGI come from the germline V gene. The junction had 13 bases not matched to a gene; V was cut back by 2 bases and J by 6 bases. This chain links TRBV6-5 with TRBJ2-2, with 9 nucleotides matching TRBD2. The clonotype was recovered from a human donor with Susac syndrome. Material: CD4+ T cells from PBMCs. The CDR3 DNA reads TGTGCCAGCAGTTACCCTCCAGAAGCGGGGGGTTCTTCCGGGGAGCTGTTTTTT. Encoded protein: CASSYPPEAGGSSGELFF.